This entry features one T cell receptor (beta chain) sequence. As yet, its antigen is unknown. The data originate from a study of identical twins. V trimming: 5 bases; J trimming: 1 base; junction bases outside the gene matches: 3. This CDR3 is 15 amino acids long. No donor was unhealthy or non-Caucasian. TCRdb re-derived calls from the 5' RACE reads in MiXCR, one entry per CDR3 protein. The table has 250,000 or so distinct CDR3 sequences, about 8.9% seen once; the top ten hold 3%. Findings and limits, study-wide: In zero-insertion analyses, partial confounding could arise from invariant MAIT and iNKT cells. Models predicted too little out-of-frame TCR alpha sharing in monozygotic twins.

This sample also appeared in a second study, on yellow fever vaccine responses in identical twins.

The V and J genes are TRBV12-3 or TRBV12-4 and TRBJ2-1; 9 bases align to TRBD2. The sample taken for sequencing was CD8+ T cells sorted from blood. The sequence derives from a woman aged 18-29 years in good health. Here the CDR3 reads CASSRGGGSYNEQFF. The CDR3 nucleotides are TGTGCCAGCAGTCGCGGGGGGGGATCCTACAATGAGCAGTTCTTC.